This T cell receptor (beta chain) was sequenced during a study of T cells in Graves' hyperthyroidism and ophthalmopathy. Study-level results: By a 13 V-J model, ophthalmopathy was set apart from stable hyperthyroidism.

This clonotype was counted at least ten times. Its antigen is still unknown. Germline values: CDR1 KGHSH, CDR2 LQKENI. Trimming cost V 4 bases and J 5 bases; bases outside gene matches: 5. CDR3 length equals 15 residues. From RNA transcripts, TCR beta CDR3 regions were amplified. During a first-round RT-PCR of the TCR CDR3, the HTBI primer set was used. TCRdb re-derived calls from the multiplex PCR reads in MiXCR, one entry per CDR3 protein. The sample has 250,000 or so distinct CDR3 sequences; about 15% are singletons. V usage is TRBV18 and J usage is TRBJ1-1; 12 bases map to TRBD1. The sample was blood. This TCR derives from a woman aged 45 to 65 with Graves' hyperthyroidism that later progressed to Graves' ophthalmopathy. CDR3 amino acids: CASSRDRGRRTEAFF. The DNA of the CDR3 is TGTGCCAGCTCACGGGACAGGGGGCGGCGAACTGAAGCTTTCTTT.